This T cell receptor (beta chain) was recovered during a study of vaccination and CD4 T cells after COVID-19. Background on the study: SARS-CoV-2 positivity in convalescent patients was established by nasal swab PCR; roughly 9 had mild and one severe disease. Each participant was administered two doses of a vaccine, which was either BNT162b2 or mRNA-1273. Post-COVID samples were collected a median roughly 100 days following diagnosis, spanning 35 to 161.

Regarding treatment: roughly ten-day PBMC culture with coronavirus spike peptide pools or control peptides (ViraFEST assay). Via ViraFEST, peptide pools expanded antigen-specific T cells before TCR sequencing. Turning to this clonotype: Antigen unknown.

With the Oncomine TCR Beta short-read assay, DNA from cultured CD4+ T cells was sequenced. TCRdb used MiXCR to reprocess the PCR reads, holding one entry per CDR3 protein. The sample contains roughly 20,000 distinct CDR3 sequences, 40% of which appear only once. V lost 4 bases, J lost 4 bases, and 7 bases lay in between. From germline, CDR1 is MNHEY and CDR2 SVGEGT. The CDR3 is made up of 12 amino acids. This material consisted of CD4+ T cells from blood, cultured in vitro, taken after SARS-CoV-2 vaccination. The clonotype comes from a human donor who had recovered from COVID-19. This rearrangement joins TRBV6-2 or TRBV6-3 to TRBJ2-5; D may match TRBD1 or TRBD2 (5 bases each). CDR3 bases: TGTGCCAGCAGTTGGGGACGAGAGACCCAGTACTTC. It is translated as CASSWGRETQYF.